This is a list of T cell receptor beta chains from one sample in a study of T cells in Graves' hyperthyroidism and ophthalmopathy. TCRdb redid the calling of the multiplex PCR reads with MiXCR, one entry per CDR3 protein. The sample lists some 350,000 distinct CDR3 sequences, roughly 15% occurring once. Sequenced: blood. The origin of the receptors is a middle-aged woman with Graves' ophthalmopathy. The conserved cysteine and the conserved F or W are not part of the CDR3 here. Clone size is given for some rows only: seen once, a few or many times, or a class if the clone is expanded.

clone_size | j_call | v_call | cdr3_aa
many | TRBJ2-1 | TRBV6-1 | ASASARQF
- | TRBJ1-1 | TRBV7-9 | ASSVDRMNTEAF
- | TRBJ2-2 | TRBV7-2 | ASSLLFGEGGELF
many | TRBJ1-3 | TRBV7-2 | ASSLQGGSSGNTIY
many | TRBJ1-4 | TRBV27 | ASSQRGATNEKLF
few | TRBJ1-1 | TRBV20-1 | SAIGRDGSSEAF
many | TRBJ2-2 | TRBV25-1 | ASSDYQTGFSGELF
few | TRBJ1-6 | TRBV2 | ASKERGYGGSPLH
many | TRBJ2-7 | TRBV24-1 | ATSDTSGGTYEQY
many | TRBJ2-1 | TRBV2 | ASSESYSVSEQF
- | TRBJ2-6 | TRBV6-5 | ASSYTGDGANVLT
- | TRBJ2-5 | TRBV5-4 | ASSLGRNRETQY
- | TRBJ2-5 | TRBV5-1 | ASSWANRGTKETQY
many | TRBJ1-1 | TRBV6-2/TRBV6-3 | ASSYEGKTEAF
many | TRBJ1-5 | TRBV27 | ASSLWANQPQH
many | TRBJ2-1 | TRBV2 | ASRTGLAGVSEF
many | TRBJ2-2 | TRBV5-1 | ASSPTGANTGELF
- | TRBJ2-4 | TRBV5-1 | ASSLGGAGNIQY
many | TRBJ2-1 | TRBV28 | AGGTSGTTGNEQF
- | TRBJ2-7 | TRBV19 | ASTNGQGEYEQY
many | TRBJ2-4 | TRBV27 | ASSLSEGAQNIQY
- | TRBJ2-1 | TRBV5-1 | ASRLGGQANEQF
many | TRBJ2-5 | TRBV11-2 | ASSLEITRTQY
- | TRBJ2-7 | TRBV28 | ASSTGTSGGSYEQY
many | TRBJ1-4 | TRBV10-3 | AISEQRREAGNEKLF
- | TRBJ2-1 | TRBV11-3 | ASSIDPGFNEQF
few | TRBJ2-1 | TRBV5-1 | ASSLPPSAGLNNEQF
- | TRBJ1-3 | TRBV19 | ASSIGLGNTIY
many | TRBJ1-5 | TRBV18 | ASSGEQDQPQH
many | TRBJ2-1 | TRBV12-3/TRBV12-4 | ASSFPSGIEQF
few | TRBJ2-7 | TRBV2 | ARGRTGAYEQY
- | TRBJ2-7 | TRBV14 | ASSQDGLGIYYEQY
many | TRBJ1-2 | TRBV24-1 | ATSDWGSNQDGYT
many | TRBJ2-7 | TRBV2 | ASRPHIAGGPYEQY
- | TRBJ2-1 | TRBV7-2 | ASSRSSGRNNEQF